The sequence of this T cell receptor (beta chain) was determined in a study of PD-1 blockade in classical Hodgkin lymphoma (dated by TCRdb to the early 2020s). Background on the whole study: Nivolumab dosing was 3 mg/kg intravenously every 2 weeks, continuing until either disease progression or unacceptable toxicity. A peripheral blood immune signature of response to PD-1 blockade in classical Hodgkin lymphoma was defined using TCR beta sequencing and CyTOF.

The Qiagen DNeasy kit was used to extract genomic DNA both from unsorted PBMCs and from the negatively selected CD4+ and CD8+ fractions. Amplification of TCR beta CDR3 regions was done by immunoSEQ multiplex PCR with primers that anneal to V and J segments. A synthetic immune receptor repertoire was used to minimize amplification bias, and remaining bias was computationally removed after sequencing. The study's processing was this. Repertoire diversity was quantified as the Shannon entropy index using custom Python scripts. The unsorted, CD4+ and CD8+ repertoires were each analyzed separately, with the exception of combined analyses, where CD4+ and CD8+ sequences were merged in silico. A clone counted as expanded when the clone's frequency after treatment rose at least 2-fold relative to C1D1, and clones undetected at baseline were given a pseudocount of 0.5. Clones with 0 or 1 copy at C1D1 were defined as singleton clones, while clones with 2 or more copies were defined as non-singleton clones. Clones expanded in unsorted samples were annotated as CD4+, CD8+ or unknown by matching protein sequences in sorted samples from the same patient. Wilcoxon tests were applied to paired samples to test diversity changes from C1D1 to C4D1. TCRdb re-hosts the immuneACCESS table, in-frame sequences only. Its copies lack some clones; in the studies checked, an unresolved V gene accounts for under half of them, and the cause for the rest is not known. V and J calls and clone size are given by that table; D and trimming were obtained from the DNA. For this sample there are some 50,000 clones; roughly 73% appear just once. The biggest ten clones account for 9.5% to 11% of the sample.

Details on this clone: Its antigen is still unknown. Base qualities are not at hand, and no much larger clone is one base apart.

Results the study describes overall, beyond this receptor: The study covered only a single clinical trial cohort, and the causes of the repertoire differences, possibly disease activity or prior therapy, were still not defined. Baseline diversity similar to that of newly diagnosed patients was observed in trial patients achieving complete response, whereas significantly lower diversity was observed in partial responders and progressors. By C4D1, a significant rise was seen in CD4+ TCR diversity but not in CD8+ TCR diversity (p=0.0027 vs p=0.16), and the rise was most apparent among complete responders (p=0.02). Diversity was lower in patients who began nivolumab less than 1 year after ASCT, so these patients were left out of later analyses to avoid confounding by immune reconstitution. Baseline TCR diversity was reported to be lower in newly diagnosed patients than in healthy donors, and even lower in relapsed/refractory patients.

The time point label for this specimen denotes: cycle 1 day 1 (C1D1), immediately before nivolumab initiation. Every trial patient had relapsed following autologous stem cell transplantation, and prior brentuximab vedotin exposure was what differed among cohorts A, B and C. The trial cohort was composed of approximately 56 patients with relapsed/refractory classical Hodgkin lymphoma, for whom complete response, partial response or progressive disease was recorded as best overall response. Trial patients were treated with single-agent nivolumab in the multi-cohort phase II CheckMate 205 trial. An independent review committee assessed best overall response by applying the 2007 International Working Group response criteria. Trial PBMCs were obtained immediately prior to nivolumab initiation (C1D1) and on therapy at cycle 2 day 1 and cycle 4 day 1. After peripheral blood was drawn into 8 mL Vacutainer Cell Preparation Tubes, PBMCs were isolated by centrifugation and then cryopreserved.

Based on the germline V gene, the CDR1 and CDR2 sequences are MNHNS and SASEGT. The CDR3 holds 15 amino acids from the cysteine to the phenylalanine. Of all the DNA, just the CDR3 is kept, 45 bases in frame from base 1. A distance of 13 bases separates the germline ends of V and J, which lose 2 bases and 5 bases respectively. The sequence derives from a human donor with classical Hodgkin lymphoma. The source was peripheral blood mononuclear cells (PBMCs), collected at baseline. Recombination joined TRBV6-1 with TRBJ1-5; tentative D gene TRBD1, with 6 bases matching. CDR3 sequence: CASSETGNTHQPQHF. Read as DNA, the sequence is TGTGCCAGCAGTGAAACAGGGAACACGCATCAGCCCCAGCATTTT.